This T cell receptor beta chain came from a study of regulatory T cells in long-lasting Graves disease (dated by TCRdb to about 2021). Broadly, across the study: In the newly diagnosed Graves' disease group, patients had been taking antithyroid drugs for less than 3 months. Peripheral blood TCR sequencing and RNA sequencing compared persistent Graves' disease patients with newly diagnosed Graves' disease patients. The study was registered as a clinical trial and conducted in China. A total of about 33 samples underwent TCR sequencing: around 13 from persistent and roughly 20 from newly diagnosed Graves' disease patients. Broad study findings and their caveats: Persistent disease showed preferential use of TRBV28, TRBJ1-2 and TRBJ2-5, whereas newly diagnosed disease favored TRBV20-1 and TRBJ2-1. The study examined only peripheral blood because the primary lesion, thyroid tissue, could not be accessed. Patients with persistent disease shared more public clonotypes (over 2,500) than newly diagnosed patients did (more than 900). The authors acknowledged the small sample size as a limitation that may reduce accuracy. Only the TCR beta chain was sequenced and analyzed. Persistent Graves' disease patients showed lower TCR Shannon entropy and fewer highly expanded clones than newly diagnosed patients, suggesting clonal expansion.

The protocol used for the library was multiplex PCR. This sample was sequenced with an Illumina HiSeq 4000. CDR3 regions were amplified by Arm-PCR with iRepertoire HTBI primers to construct TCR beta libraries. Before sequencing, the PCR products went through gel purification. On the authors' methods: A total of around 66 TRBV and about 13 TRBJ segments were identified across samples and were used for gene usage analysis of CDR3 amino acid clonotypes. Filtered high-quality paired reads were merged into contigs using COPE and FqMerger. BLAST was used to align contigs to IMGT TRBV, TRBD and TRBJ reference genes, with CDR3 defined following IMGT. Any clonotype with a frequency above 0.1% was classified as a highly expanded clone. Shannon entropy was used to measure repertoire diversity, and the Gini coefficient was used to measure V-J evenness. Clonotypes shared by more than one individual were considered public. The public reads were quality trimmed at Q25 with fastp and then assembled into clones with MiXCR by TCRdb, keeping productive beta chains. Identical CDR3 proteins give one entry, which carries the most common genes and DNA. The V and J calls and clone size come from TCRdb's table, not from the authors' own analysis. Present in this sample are under 500,000 distinct CDR3 sequences, around 15% of which were seen just once. About 11% of the sample lies in the top ten.

V is clipped by 9 bases and J by 4 bases, and the sequence between their germline boundaries is 15 bases long. The germline V gene encodes CDR1 MNHEY and CDR2 SVGEGT. Spanning cysteine to phenylalanine, the CDR3 consists of 13 amino acids. Left in the record is the CDR3 DNA by itself, 39 bases read in frame from the first base. Notes on this clonotype: This receptor's antigen is unknown. The input lacks base qualities; no much larger clone sits a single base away.

In the paper's terms, the time point label means: newly diagnosed GD, antithyroid drugs for less than 3 months. For both TCR sequencing and RNA sequencing, RNA was extracted from PBMCs using TRIzol. The diagnosis of Graves' disease was made according to American Thyroid Association guidelines. Patients were recruited from an endocrinology department in Xi'an, China. Each patient gave approximately 10 milliliters of peripheral blood, collected in an EDTA anticoagulant tube. Ficoll Paque Plus density gradient separation was used to isolate PBMCs, and no further T cell sorting was done. An Agilent 2100 Bioanalyzer and agarose gel were used to assess RNA quality, and a NanoDrop 2000 was used to measure RNA concentration. These data were also reused for a study on T cells in Graves' hyperthyroidism and ophthalmopathy. In that second paper, the authors write: Stable Graves' hyperthyroidism was defined as the absence of progression to ophthalmopathy over 18 months of follow-up. Hyperthyroidism patients were newly diagnosed, had a disease duration of under 2 months, and were aged 18 to 65 years. The study excluded patients with uncontrolled infections, other autoimmune diseases, pregnancy or lactation. Diagnoses were established on the basis of clinical symptoms, serum thyroxine and TRAb, thyroid ultrasound, and orbital computed tomography. The TCR CDR3 was subjected to a first round of RT-PCR using the HTBI primer set and the Qiagen OneStep RT-PCR kit. Most expanded thyroid clonotypes (frequency above 0.001) were also detected in blood, suggesting blood repertoires may reflect thyroid immune responses. In cross-validation, a model built on a 13 V-J signature told ophthalmopathy apart from stable hyperthyroidism with 87.88% sensitivity and around 81% specificity, and in testing the same model reached 80%/75%. In validation, the model predicted progression to ophthalmopathy with roughly 70% sensitivity and around 72% specificity, a median of around 6.6 months before onset. TCR V-J signatures able to tell the groups apart were searched for in a discovery cohort of some 97 patients, of whom fewer than 45 had Graves' ophthalmopathy and about 60 had stable Graves' hyperthyroidism. Whether ophthalmopathy could be predicted prospectively was tested in an independent validation cohort made up of under 20 hyperthyroidism patients plus 17 patients who later progressed to ophthalmopathy. The 95 to 100 discovery patients were randomly split 7:3 into training and test sets. Thyroid tissue and blood T-cell repertoires from roughly six Graves' hyperthyroidism patients were also compared in the study. Once sampling was done, hyperthyroidism patients were given methimazole at a starting dose of 30 mg daily, whereas ophthalmopathy patients were given high-dose intravenous methylprednisolone. Libraries were constructed in a second round of multiplex PCR, after which size selection and purification were performed. The libraries were sequenced on an Illumina HiSeq2000 using paired-end 100 bp reads. SOAPnuke was used to process the raw data, throwing out any read that contained adapters or uncalled bases, had a mean Phred below 15, or lacked an exact constant-primer or identifier match. COPE v1.2.5 was used to merge high-quality paired reads, and clonotypes were defined as unique nucleotide sequences. MiTCR v1.1 was used to align the clonotypes against IMGT TRBV, TRBD and TRBJ reference segments. The analysis was restricted to V-J combinations with a frequency above 0.0001, which together covered 99% to 99.2% of the repertoires. A TCS score was defined as the ratio of F50 (clonal expansion) to E x V (chaos), with BLOSUM62-based TCRdist applied between CDR3 peptides within each V-J. Welch's t-statistics and random forest reduced roughly 540 V-J features to 13, which were used in a naive Bayes classifier (R e1071). No statistical method was used to set the sample size in advance, and investigators knew the group allocation. According to the paper, TCR Vbeta CDR3 sequencing was carried out on some 130 peripheral blood samples, which came from 40 to 45 ophthalmopathy, under 80 hyperthyroidism and around 17 progressor patients.

Sequencing used peripheral blood mononuclear cells (PBMCs), obtained at new diagnosis, from a patient treated with antithyroid drugs. Here the chain combines TRBV6-2 or TRBV6-3 and TRBJ1-1, with a tentative D gene TRBD1 over 6 matching bases. This receptor was identified in a young woman with Graves disease. Donor details come from another sample of the same person, matched by shared clones. CDR3 region: CASEQGPGTEAFF. The DNA sequence is TGTGCCAGTGAACAGGGTCCGGGCACTGAAGCTTTCTTT.